The 31 T cell receptor beta chains below all came from one sample that was sequenced in a study of cytomegalovirus exposure and HLA in healthy donors. In the PCR, 60 Vbeta and 13 Jbeta primers were used. Measured with immunoSEQ multiplex PCR; TCRdb has only the in-frame clones, and not every one. The repertoire holds some 200,000 clones, with 55% to 65% as singletons. The sequenced sample was PBMCs. The receptors stem from a man aged 40-55 years in good health and CMV-seronegative.

The chain uses TRBV19 and TRBJ1-2; TRBD1 is a possible D gene (5 bases). Germline V gives CDR1 LNHDA, CDR2 SQIVND (reference sequence). The CDR3 is made up of 16 amino acids. V shed 0 bases and J shed 7 bases, with 18 bases lying between them. The CDR3 DNA is TGTGCCAGTAGTATAGAGAGACAGCGAAGCTCTCGTGGCTACACCTTC. It yields the protein CASSIERQRSSRGYTF.

The chain carries TRBV28 and TRBJ1-2; D is unclear. Per the germline V gene, CDR1 is MDHEN and CDR2 is SYDVKM. V was pared by 10 bases and J by 3 bases, with 15 bases between. CDR3 size: 13 residues. CDR3 coding DNA: TGTGCCACCCTTACCGGGAATCACTATGGCTACACCTTC. Protein sequence: CATLTGNHYGYTF.

The V and J genes are TRBV19 and TRBJ2-3; 11 bases map to TRBD2. The germline CDR1 and CDR2 sequences are LNHDA and SQIVND (reference sequence). J was trimmed by 4 bases and V by 4 bases; bases with no gene match: 13. The CDR3 totals 18 residues. The CDR3 nucleotides are TGTGCCAGTAGTACCCAGGCCCGGGGTAGCGGGGGGGCAGATACGCAGTATTTT. Its translation is CASSTQARGSGGADTQYF.

This sequence joins TRBV7-2 and TRBJ2-6, with D unresolved. V gave up 4 bases and J gave up 0 bases, with 7 bases separating them. Germline CDR1 SGHTA, CDR2 FQGNSA. The CDR3 is made up of 15 amino acids. The CDR3 here is CASSSAVSGANVLTF. The CDR3 bases are TGTGCCAGCAGCTCGGCGGTCTCTGGGGCCAACGTCCTGACTTTC.

This chain joins TRBV2 and TRBJ1-1; D not resolved. The germline V and J ends were trimmed by 4 bases and 7 bases, with 10 bases remaining between them. Germline V gives CDR1 SNHLY, CDR2 FYNNEI. The CDR3 sequence is 12 residues long. The CDR3 sequence is CASSGGDLEAFF. The CDR3 nucleotides are TGTGCCAGCAGTGGAGGCGACCTTGAAGCTTTCTTT. The variable domain in full, completed from reference TRBV2 and TRBJ1-1, reads EPEVTQTPSHQVTQMGQEVILRCVPISNHLYFYWYRQILGQKVEFLVSFYNNEISEKSEIFDDQFSVERPDGSNFTLKIRSTKLEDSAMYFCASSGGDLEAFFGQGTRLTVV.

V usage is TRBV4-1 and J usage is TRBJ2-5; perhaps TRBD2 as D (6 bases). Germline-derived CDR1 and CDR2 are MGHRA and YSYEKL. The CDR3 has 16 amino acids. Trimming left V 1 base short and J 5 bases short, with 17 bases between. The DNA of the CDR3 is TGCGCCAGCAGCCAAGCGGATAGGACTACGTTCGAGACCCAGTACTTC. Translating gives CASSQADRTTFETQYF.

Here the CDR3 reads CARRAGANVLTF. DNA of the CDR3: TGTGCCAGACGGGCTGGGGCCAACGTCCTGACTTTC. The chain combines TRBV30 with TRBJ2-6; D gene uncertain. The germline CDR1 and CDR2 sequences are GTSNPN and SVGIG (reference sequence). V was shortened by 8 bases and J by 2 bases, with 7 bases between the two germline ends. The CDR3 totals 12 residues.

V gene TRBV27 combines with J gene TRBJ2-7; 8 bases align to TRBD2. V shed 2 bases, J shed 3 bases, and the junction held 6 bases outside the gene matches. The germline V gene encodes CDR1 MNHEY and CDR2 SMNVEV (reference sequence). This CDR3 has 15 residues. This CDR3 is CASSLKGLGFYEQYF. The CDR3 DNA is TGTGCCAGCAGTTTAAAGGGACTAGGGTTCTACGAGCAGTACTTC.

The chain joins TRBV18 to TRBJ1-1; D unclear. Germline V gene data show CDR1 as KGHSH and CDR2 as LQKENI. This CDR3 spans 15 amino acids. V dropped 4 bases and J dropped 1 base, with 13 bases sitting between them. CDR3 sequence (DNA): TGTGCCAGCTCACGGCCGCCCCGGGAGAACACTGAAGCTTTCTTT. Protein: CASSRPPRENTEAFF.

This clone was seen a handful of times. The CDR3 protein is CASSPGGTGVYGYTF. CDR3 sequence (DNA): TGTGCCAGCAGCCCCGGAGGGACAGGGGTCTATGGCTACACCTTC. The V call is TRBV7-2, the J call TRBJ1-2, with TRBD1 matching over 10 bases. This CDR3 has 15 amino acids. Germline V gene sequence: CDR1 SGHTA, CDR2 FQGNSA. The V gene end was trimmed by 5 bases and the J gene end by 4 bases; junction bases not matched to a gene: 7.

CDR3 nucleotides: TGTGCCAGCAGTGGACAGGGCGCAAAAGTCTCTGACTATGGCTACACCTTC. It translates to CASSGQGAKVSDYGYTF. The rearrangement links TRBV28 to TRBJ1-2; 8 bases are a match to TRBD1. CDR3 size: 17 residues. Trimming at V came to 5 bases and at J to 3 bases, leaving 14 bases not matched to a gene. Germline V gene sequence: CDR1 MDHEN, CDR2 SYDVKM.

This chain uses TRBV19 with TRBJ1-2; a weak D match, TRBD1 (5 bases). This CDR3 is built from 14 residues. Germline V CDR1 and CDR2: LNHDA, SQIVND (reference sequence). The V end was cut by 8 bases, the J end by 8 bases, with 21 bases between. The CDR3 protein is CASHQSGGGSGYTF. Written as DNA, the CDR3 is TGTGCCAGTCACCAAAGCGGTGGGGGGTCCGGCTACACCTTC.

The rearrangement links TRBV15 to TRBJ2-3, with 7 bases matching TRBD2. Germline V lookup: CDR1 LNHNV, CDR2 YYDKDF (reference sequence). The ends lost 0 bases at V and 4 bases at J; junction bases unmatched: 4. The CDR3 spans 15 residues. The chain's CDR3 is CATSRDPTSPDTQYF. As DNA, the CDR3 is TGTGCCACCAGCAGAGATCCGACTAGCCCAGATACGCAGTATTTT. Full variable domain (rest looked up from reference TRBV15 and TRBJ2-3): DAMVIQNPRYQVTQFGKPVTLSCSQTLNHNVMYWYQQKSSQAPKLLFHYYDKDFNNEADTPDNFQSRRPNTSFCFLDIRSPGLGDTAMYLCATSRDPTSPDTQYFGPGTRLTVL.

The V call is TRBV5-4, the J call TRBJ2-5; 11 bases match TRBD1. The DNA end lines up better with TRBJ2-7; the J call may be wrong. Germline CDR1 SGHNT, CDR2 YYREEE (reference sequence). This CDR3 contains 14 residues. CDR3 nucleotides: TGTGCCAGCAGAACCCGGACAGGGGGCAACGAGCAGTACTTC. Translating it yields CASRTRTGGNEQYF.

The chain joins TRBV7-2 to TRBJ1-1; TRBD1 matches 8 bases. Germline V gives CDR1 SGHTA, CDR2 FQGNSA. Unmatched junction bases numbered 4, after V lost 1 base and J lost 3 bases. The CDR3 covers 15 residues. CDR3 DNA: TGTGCCAGCAGCTTAGTCAGGGGGCTGGACACTGAAGCTTTCTTT. Its protein is CASSLVRGLDTEAFF.

This clone turned up a few times. The chain uses TRBV2 and TRBJ2-7, with a weak D call TRBD1 (7 bases). Germline values: CDR1 SNHLY, CDR2 FYNNEI. V lost 7 bases and J lost 1, with 14 bases in between. This CDR3 has 14 residues. The CDR3 nucleotides read TGTGCCAGCAATCAGGGGGGACTGTCCTACGAGCAGTACTTC. This translates into CASNQGGLSYEQYF. The entire variable domain, with the rest obtained from reference TRBV2 and TRBJ2-7, is as follows: EPEVTQTPSHQVTQMGQEVILRCVPISNHLYFYWYRQILGQKVEFLVSFYNNEISEKSEIFDDQFSVERPDGSNFTLKIRSTKLEDSAMYFCASNQGGLSYEQYFGPGTRLTVT.

V usage is TRBV19 and J usage is TRBJ2-1, with 7 bases lining up with TRBD2. The CDR3 spans 10 residues. CDR1 and CDR2 (germline): LNHDA, SQIVND (reference sequence). DNA for the CDR3: TGTGCAAGCGGGAACGCTGAGCAGTTCTTC. Protein sequence: CASGNAEQFF.

V gene TRBV29-1 combines with J gene TRBJ1-5, with 7 bases identical to TRBD1. Germline trimming cut 5 bases from V and 3 bases from J; bases unmatched to any gene: 4. This CDR3 is built from 13 residues. Germline CDR1 and CDR2: SQVTM and ANQGSEA. The DNA for the CDR3 is TGCAGCGTTACAGGGGACGCCAATCAGCCCCAGCATTTT. It encodes CSVTGDANQPQHF.

CDR3 DNA sequence: TGTGCCAGCAGTTTACGGCAGGGGGTTTACAATGAGCAGTTCTTC. It encodes CASSLRQGVYNEQFF. This chain uses TRBV6-6 with TRBJ2-1; TRBD1 matches 7 bases. V shed 4 bases, J shed 4 bases, and the junction held 7 bases outside the gene matches. The CDR3 runs to 15 residues. The V gene's germline CDR1 is MNHNY and CDR2 SVGAGI (reference sequence).

The V and J genes are TRBV6-6 and TRBJ2-1; D perhaps matches TRBD2 (6 bases). This CDR3 spans 15 amino acids. The germline gives CDR1 MNHNY, CDR2 SVGAGI (reference sequence). Trimming took 4 bases from V and 5 from J, leaving 15 bases between them. CDR3: CASSSRGGADNEQFF. CDR3 nucleotide sequence: TGTGCCAGCAGTTCCCGTGGCGGGGCAGACAATGAGCAGTTCTTC.

This clone was seen only a few times. The rearrangement uses TRBV4-2 and TRBJ2-5; 9 bases agree with TRBD1. The length of the CDR3 is 16 residues. V shed 2 bases and J 2 bases; nucleotides not matched to a gene: 6. The germline gives CDR1 LGHNA, CDR2 YNFKEQ. CDR3 bases: TGTGCCAGCAGCCAATTCCAAGGACAGGGGCAAGAGACCCAGTACTTC. Translating it yields CASSQFQGQGQETQYF.

This chain joins TRBV10-2 and TRBJ2-1; TRBD1 matches 7 bases. Per the germline V gene, CDR1 is WSHSY and CDR2 is SAAADI. The ends lost 6 bases at V and 3 bases at J; junction bases unmatched: 14. This CDR3 is built from 17 residues. As DNA, the CDR3 is TGCGCCAGCAGAGCATTCTCCCGGGACAGCGGCTACAATGAGCAGTTCTTC. Translating it yields CASRAFSRDSGYNEQFF.

This chain links TRBV7-6 with TRBJ1-1; perhaps TRBD1 as D (5 bases). V was shortened by 2 bases and J by 2 bases, with 9 bases between the two germline ends. CDR1 is SGHVS, CDR2 FNYEAQ, per germline. The CDR3 loop spans 14 amino acids. The CDR3 region is CASSLSQGNTEAFF. CDR3 bases: TGTGCCAGCAGCTTATCGCAGGGAAACACTGAAGCTTTCTTT.

The chain couples TRBV7-9 to TRBJ2-7; TRBD2 aligns across 7 bases. The CDR3 runs 15 residues. V was clipped by 1 base and J by 2 bases; unmatched bases: 5. Germline lookup yields CDR1 SEHNR and CDR2 FQNEAQ (reference sequence). The DNA for the CDR3 is TGTGCCAGCAGCTTAGGACTAGCAAATACCTACGAGCAGTACTTC. Translated, it gives CASSLGLANTYEQYF.

This clone was seen a handful of times. This chain joins TRBV6-1 and TRBJ2-6; 9 bases are shared with TRBD1. Germline-derived CDR1 and CDR2 are MNHNS and SASEGT. The J segment lost 2 bases and the V segment lost 4 bases, leaving 3 bases of the junction unmatched. The CDR3 loop spans 16 amino acids. The CDR3 reads CASSATGGAGANVLTF. The CDR3 DNA follows: TGTGCCAGCAGTGCCACAGGGGGCGCTGGGGCCAACGTCCTGACTTTC.

The chain carries TRBV18 and TRBJ1-4; D is unclear. The V end was cut by 6 bases, the J end by 3 bases, with 8 bases between. Per germline, CDR1 KGHSH and CDR2 LQKENI. CDR3 length: 13 residues. The CDR3 here is CASSPRANEKLFF. Written as DNA, the CDR3 is TGTGCCAGCTCCCCCCGGGCTAATGAAAAACTGTTTTTT.

This clone has more than one count but fewer than ten. V is TRBV9 and J is TRBJ2-5, with 11 nucleotides matching TRBD2. J was trimmed by 2 bases and V by 4 bases; bases with no gene match: 7. The CDR3 runs to 16 residues. Looked up from germline, CDR1 is SGDLS and CDR2 is YYNGEE. CDR3 in DNA: TGTGCCAGCAGCCCCGGGACTAGCGGAAGACAAGAGACCCAGTACTTC. Its protein is CASSPGTSGRQETQYF.

This chain connects TRBV7-8 to TRBJ2-7; D gene ambiguous. Trimming pared 6 bases from V and 5 bases from J, leaving 23 bases between. The germline V gene has CDR1 SGHVS and CDR2 FQNEAQ. CDR3 length equals 16 residues. Written as DNA, the CDR3 is TGTGCCAGCAGAAAGAAAGGTGAAGTGCAGGTCGACGAGCAGTACTTC. This gives the protein CASRKKGEVQVDEQYF.

V is TRBV10-3 and J is TRBJ2-7; tentative D call: TRBD1 (6 bases). Trimming stripped 2 bases from V and 2 bases from J, with 10 bases between. The CDR3 totals 14 residues. Germline CDR1 ENHRY, CDR2 SYGVKD. The chain's CDR3 is CAISERQGPYEQYF. The CDR3 nucleotides are TGTGCCATCAGTGAGAGGCAGGGGCCCTACGAGCAGTACTTC.

V gene TRBV5-6 combines with J gene TRBJ1-4, with D maybe TRBD1 (6 bases). The CDR3 is 14 amino acids. In germline, CDR1 is SGHDT, CDR2 YYEEEE. Deletions cut 5 bases from V and 3 bases from J, with 11 bases between. The CDR3, as DNA: TGTGCCAGCAGTTCCGACAGGTCTAATGAAAAACTGTTTTTT. Its translation: CASSSDRSNEKLFF.

The chain carries TRBV7-2 and TRBJ2-7, with 8 bases aligning to TRBD1. V lost 2 bases and J lost 1; bases outside the gene matches: 13. The CDR3 runs to 18 residues. CDR1 SGHTA and CDR2 FQGNSA come from the germline V gene. CDR3 in amino acids: CASSLRVVNQGASYEQYF. The CDR3 nucleotides are TGTGCCAGCAGCTTACGAGTTGTGAATCAGGGGGCATCCTACGAGCAGTACTTC.